This entry is about one T cell receptor beta chain. Its antigen remains unidentified. TCRdb re-called the reads through MiXCR, storing one row per CDR3 protein. This sample yields 200,000 to 250,000 distinct CDR3 sequences, of which under 25% are seen a single time; approximately 18% belongs to the top ten. The CDR3 has 15 residues. CDR1 is DFQATT, CDR2 SNEGSKA, per germline (reference sequence). Trimming shortened V by 3 bases and J by 0 bases, and 9 bases separated the two germline ends. The sample originates from a study of T cell repertoires in cytomegalovirus infection. Study at large: Matching HLA type, along with CMV infection, was indicated by public TCR beta signatures. Whole-study results and caveats: In two of eight donors, the top clonotype was HLA-C-restricted CMV-specific. Summed public TCR beta family frequency identified CMV carriers bearing the relevant HLA.

Material: CD8+ T cells from PBMCs. This sequence joins TRBV20-1 and TRBJ1-6; possible D gene TRBD1, 6 bases. This clonotype originated in a human donor in good health (CMV status not recorded). Some clones in this sample may be carry-over from other donors' samples. CDR3 region: CSARADSSYNSPLHF. The DNA for the CDR3 is TGCAGTGCTAGGGCGGACAGCTCCTATAATTCACCCCTCCACTTT.